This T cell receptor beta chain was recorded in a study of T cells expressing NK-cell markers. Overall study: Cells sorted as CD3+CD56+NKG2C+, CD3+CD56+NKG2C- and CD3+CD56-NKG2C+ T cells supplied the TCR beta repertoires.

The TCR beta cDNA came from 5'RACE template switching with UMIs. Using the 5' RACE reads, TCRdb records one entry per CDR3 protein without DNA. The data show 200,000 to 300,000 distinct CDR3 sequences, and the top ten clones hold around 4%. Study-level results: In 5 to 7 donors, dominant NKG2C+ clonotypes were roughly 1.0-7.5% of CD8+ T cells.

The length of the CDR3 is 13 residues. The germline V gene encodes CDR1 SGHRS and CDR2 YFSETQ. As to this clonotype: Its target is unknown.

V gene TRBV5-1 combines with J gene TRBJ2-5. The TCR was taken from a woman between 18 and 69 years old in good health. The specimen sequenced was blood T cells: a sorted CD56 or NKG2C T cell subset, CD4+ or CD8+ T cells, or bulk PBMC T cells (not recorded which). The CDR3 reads CASSLDLTKTQYF.